This T cell receptor beta chain was recovered during a study of blood T cell repertoires in COVID-19. Study background: Acute and convalescent COVID-19 samples came from the United States, Italy and Spain.

Some clones are missing from TCRdb's copy, which holds only in-frame ones; the method was immunoSEQ multiplex PCR. In the table there are about 200,000 clones, around 86% of which are singletons. This clone was observed once. The sequence came from a man aged 55 to 70 who had recovered from COVID-19. The material sequenced was peripheral blood.

The CDR3 is CASSLDRDTEAFF. CDR3 in DNA: TGTGCCAGTAGCCTGGACAGGGACACTGAAGCTTTCTTT. This chain links TRBV19 with TRBJ1-1; TRBD1 agrees at 8 bases. Germline V CDR1 and CDR2: LNHDA, SQIVND (reference sequence). The CDR3 extends over 13 amino acids. Germline trimming cut 6 bases from V and 3 bases from J; bases unmatched to any gene: 3.